In its sample, the clone carrying this T cell receptor beta chain was seen a few times. Its antigen is as yet unknown. Expressed TCRB transcripts were sequenced because the entire RNA isolate underwent reverse transcription. Approximately 3.6 million reads, on average, came from each naive, central memory and regulatory T cell sample. Generated by immunoSEQ multiplex PCR, the TCRdb table keeps only in-frame clones and is missing some. The profile shows 310,000 or so clones, 11% of them singletons. Markers CD45RO/CCR7/CD25/CD127/CD95/CD27 served to sort CD4+ naive, central memory, regulatory and stem cell-like memory cells. Germline-derived CDR1 and CDR2 are SGHRS and YFSETQ. V gave up 5 bases and J gave up 7 bases; unmatched junction bases: 9. The CDR3 consists of 15 residues. The sample originates from a study of beta chain features in type 1 diabetes. Overall study results and limits: Across patients, naive, central memory and Treg TCRB repertoires exhibited apparently greater similarity than was observed across healthy donors. In every one of the four CD4+ subsets, TCRB CDR3s were moderately but significantly shorter in Type 1 diabetes patients.

Sequencing was performed on naive CD4+ T cells from blood. The chain combines TRBV5-1 with TRBJ2-7, with TRBD2 matching over 13 bases. The receptor was isolated from a woman aged 30 to 39 in good health. Written as DNA, the CDR3 is TGCGCCAGCAGTCAAGGACTAGCGGGAGAATGGGAGCAGTACTTC. This sequence encodes CASSQGLAGEWEQYF.